Listed below are T cell receptor beta chains from one sample, sequenced in a study of early T cells in non-severe SARS-CoV-2 infection. From the 5' RACE reads, TCRdb called clonotypes with MiXCR, one entry per CDR3 protein. The repertoire holds about 72,000 distinct CDR3 sequences, with over 9% as singletons. The specimen comprised whole blood, sampled at baseline. These receptors originate from an adult who was a healthcare worker with PCR-confirmed SARS-CoV-2 infection or an uninfected control (not recorded which). CDR3s include the opening cysteine and the closing phenylalanine or tryptophan. The size entry is marked missing in some rows and otherwise reads once, few, many or a size class.

CDR3 protein,clone size,J gene,V gene
CSAKQGGDEKLFF,few,TRBJ1-4,TRBV20-1
CASSGRDRYTEAFF,-,TRBJ1-1,TRBV7-8
CASSQGPGQSTDTQYF,-,TRBJ2-3,TRBV3-1
CASTWGRQSSYNSPLHF,many,TRBJ1-6,TRBV6-6
CASRKGTGVSLNEQYF,-,TRBJ2-7,TRBV6-5
CNARAGQGINYGYTF,-,TRBJ1-2,TRBV20-1
CASSRNIITSGDTDTQYF,many,TRBJ2-3,TRBV5-1
CASSFRQPPGDEQYF,few,TRBJ2-7,TRBV12-3/TRBV12-4
CASSLLTDEQYF,few,TRBJ2-7,TRBV11-2
CASSPRTSGGSNTQYF,-,TRBJ2-3,TRBV5-1
CAWKTGRGQETQYF,once,TRBJ2-5,TRBV30
CASSPRTGDVREQYF,many,TRBJ2-7,TRBV5-1
CSAEGVVDTEAFF,few,TRBJ1-1,TRBV29-1
CASSYRPGQGQDTQYF,-,TRBJ2-3,TRBV5-1
CASRSLSTDTQYF,few,TRBJ2-3,TRBV6-2/TRBV6-3
CASSQDPDLNSPLHF,-,TRBJ1-6,TRBV4-2
CSASDPFSGNTIYF,few,TRBJ1-3,TRBV20-1
CAWSVSGGGWETQYF,-,TRBJ2-5,TRBV30
CSARLAGGEQYF,few,TRBJ2-7,TRBV20-1
CSARKQGSSTEAFF,many,TRBJ1-1,TRBV20-1
CSAVTRRQGQGSYNEQFF,few,TRBJ2-1,TRBV20-1
CASSSRGTWGQGGSGELFF,many,TRBJ2-2,TRBV9
CSASGDGNTEAFF,few,TRBJ1-1,TRBV20-1
CASSLDRGYRGYTF,few,TRBJ1-2,TRBV12-3/TRBV12-4
CASSTAGTGGEKLFF,few,TRBJ1-4,TRBV7-2
CASSPGTMNTEAFF,-,TRBJ1-1,TRBV5-1
CASSEAGRANQPQHF,few,TRBJ1-5,TRBV2
CASSPRTLETQYF,few,TRBJ2-5,TRBV5-1
CASSEAPGATEAFF,many,TRBJ1-1,TRBV6-1
CASSPWSSGATYEQYF,few,TRBJ2-7,TRBV18